This T cell receptor (beta chain) stems from a study of OX40 agonist ivuxolimab in advanced cancers. Study-level background: Prior checkpoint blockade (anti-PD-1, anti-PD-L1 or anti-CTLA-4) was permitted; roughly 40% had it. Three patients got partial responses; one had hepatocellular carcinoma and two had cutaneous melanoma. Study-wide points: In CD8+ T cells, expanded clones were on average more numerous than in CD4+.

Method: immunoSEQ multiplex PCR; TCRdb's copy keeps in-frame clones and lacks some. Of about 21,000 clones listed, under 85% are singletons. In regard to this clone: Antigen specificity is unknown.

Germline CDR1 SGHDT, CDR2 YYEEEE. This CDR3 contains 15 residues. The V gene lost 1 base and the J gene lost 1 base, with 11 bases spanning the gap. The gene calls are TRBV5-6 and TRBJ1-1, with D hard to call. Material: CD4+ or CD8+ T cells sorted from blood, obtained in a trial of the OX40 agonist ivuxolimab. The source of this sequence is an adult with an advanced solid tumor such as melanoma, head and neck, liver or kidney cancer. The CDR3 DNA reads as TGTGCCAGCAGCTTGTTCTCTGCGAGGAACACTGAAGCTTTCTTT. Its protein product is CASSLFSARNTEAFF. Together with reference TRBV5-6 and TRBJ1-1, the CDR3 gives the full variable domain: DAGVTQSPTHLIKTRGQQVTLRCSPKSGHDTVSWYQQALGQGPQFIFQYYEEEERQRGNFPDRFSGHQFPNYSSELNVNALLLGDSALYLCASSLFSARNTEAFFGQGTRLTVV.